This TCR beta chain stems from a study of molecular identifiers for immune sequencing clone quantification listed by TCRdb under 2018. Regarding the complete study: For a replicate experiment, the RNA from either approximately 20,000 or 100,000 naive CD8 T cells was divided into five aliquots, and four of those aliquots went on to sequencing. This methods study benchmarked molecular-identifier clustering-based TCR repertoire sequencing (MIDCIRS) and TCR RNA copy counting, using CD8 T cells to do so. The paper's findings and limits, for the study overall: In CMV-specific effector cells, clones with more than 20 RNA copies contained over 97% of molecules, whereas in naive cells such clones contained under 1% of molecules. Approximately 3.3 recovered TCR RNA copies per cell were obtained by modeling, versus roughly 9.7 by digital PCR, implying a capture efficiency of 30% to 35%. When barcode sub-clustering was not used, chimeric consensus sequences inflated TCR diversity, with chimeras reaching as high as 47%. Spiked-in Jurkat TCR RNA equal to a single cell's worth was reported to be detectable even within 1,200,000 naive CD8 T cells. The naive libraries included spiked-in Jurkat TCR RNA (10 copies' worth), and this RNA is not part of the donor repertoire. Identical TCR molecules sharing a barcode could cause highly expanded clone sizes to be underestimated.

Regarding this clonotype: This receptor's antigen is unknown. Qualities for individual bases were not recorded, and no much larger clone is one base off.

Receptors were amplified or captured by PCR. The instrument was a NextSeq 500. Preparation of bulk TCR libraries followed a previously described approach, with the TCR primers listed in Table S5. Purification of total RNA was performed with the Qiagen AllPrep DNA/RNA kit. Before analysis, reads from multiple sequencing runs of one library were combined. For the original study's pipeline: Reads were retained only if an exact TCR constant sequence was present, and the retained reads were trimmed to 150 nt and grouped according to their 12-nt molecular barcodes. Within each barcode group, reads were sub-clustered at a 15% Levenshtein threshold, and quality-weighted consensus sequences were built per RNA molecule. Non-functional sequences were discarded, and so were lower-count sequences lying one edit away from another sequence. Barcode sub-clusters with fewer than 20% of the maximum read count were removed, based on fitting two negative binomial distributions. TCRdb applied fastp at Q25 and MiXCR to the public reads, then kept only in-frame beta chains. Under each unique CDR3 protein, matching rows form one entry showing the most common genes and DNA. TCRdb assigned the V and J calls; the authors' analysis was not used. For this sample the table gives around 460,000 distinct CDR3 sequences, of which 25% were detected only once. The top ten constitute 0.7% to 0.9% of the sample.

Trimming removed 3 bases from V and 8 bases from J, leaving 19 bases between the germline ends. CDR1 and CDR2 were assigned from the germline V gene as LGHNA and YSLEER. The CDR3 measures 15 amino acids from cysteine to phenylalanine. The entry retains the CDR3 DNA only, 45 bases that are in frame from base 1. Libraries of naive CD8 T cells were built from approximately 20,000 to 1,000,000 sorted cells, with 10%, 30% or 50% of the purified RNA used. On a BD FACSAria II, naive CD8 T cells were FACS-sorted as CD8+CD4-CCR7+CD45RA+ and collected into RLT Plus buffer. To test detection sensitivity, Jurkat RNA equal to approximately 10 TCR copies was added to samples of about 19,000-1,100,000 naive CD8 T cells. Enrichment of CD8 T cells was performed with RosetteSep CD8+ T Cell Enrichment Cocktail and Ficoll-Paque, after which ACK red cell lysis was carried out.

Specimen: naive CD8+ T cells from blood, with Jurkat cell RNA spiked in. Per the publication, the cell subset or site label means: FACS-sorted CD8+CD4-CCR7+CD45RA+ naive T cells. In this chain, TRBV4-3 is recombined with TRBJ1-1; the best D guess is TRBD1, with 6 bases matching. This receptor was identified in a human donor in good health. Some libraries in this study had Jurkat cell RNA spiked in. The nucleotide sequence reads TGCGCCAGCAGCCAGGAAACAGGGTCTCGATCCGAAGCTTTCTTT. The translation is CASSQETGSRSEAFF.